This entry features one T cell receptor beta chain sequence. The CDR3 is 13 amino acids. The germline CDR1 and CDR2 sequences are GTSNPN and SVGIG (reference sequence). V lost 3 bases and J lost 6; bases outside the gene matches: 5. The sample comes from a study of blood T cell repertoires in COVID-19. Assay used: immunoSEQ multiplex PCR; TCRdb lists only in-frame clones, some missing. This table has roughly 100,000 clones, 80% to 95% appearing once. The rearrangement uses TRBV30 and TRBJ2-7; TRBD1 matches 10 bases. The TCR was taken from a woman between 45 and 65 years old with COVID-19, enrolled during active disease. Specimen: peripheral blood. CDR3 bases: TGTGCCTGGAGAGACAGGGGGCAAGGCGAGCAGTACGTC. Translated: CAWRDRGQGEQYV.